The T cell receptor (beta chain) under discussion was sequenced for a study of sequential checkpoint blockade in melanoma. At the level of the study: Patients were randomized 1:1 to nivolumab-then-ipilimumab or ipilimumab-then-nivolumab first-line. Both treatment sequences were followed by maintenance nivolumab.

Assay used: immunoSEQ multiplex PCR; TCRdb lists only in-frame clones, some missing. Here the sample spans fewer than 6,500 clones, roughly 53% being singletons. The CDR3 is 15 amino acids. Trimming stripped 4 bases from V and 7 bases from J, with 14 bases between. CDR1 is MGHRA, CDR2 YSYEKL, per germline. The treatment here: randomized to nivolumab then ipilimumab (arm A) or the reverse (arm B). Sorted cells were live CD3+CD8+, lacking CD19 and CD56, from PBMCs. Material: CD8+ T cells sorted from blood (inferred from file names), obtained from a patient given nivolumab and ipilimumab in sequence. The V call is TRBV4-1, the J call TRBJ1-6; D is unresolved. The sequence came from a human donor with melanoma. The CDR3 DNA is TGCGCCAGCAGCCTGGGCCGGGAAGTGAATTCACCCCTCCACTTT. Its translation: CASSLGREVNSPLHF.